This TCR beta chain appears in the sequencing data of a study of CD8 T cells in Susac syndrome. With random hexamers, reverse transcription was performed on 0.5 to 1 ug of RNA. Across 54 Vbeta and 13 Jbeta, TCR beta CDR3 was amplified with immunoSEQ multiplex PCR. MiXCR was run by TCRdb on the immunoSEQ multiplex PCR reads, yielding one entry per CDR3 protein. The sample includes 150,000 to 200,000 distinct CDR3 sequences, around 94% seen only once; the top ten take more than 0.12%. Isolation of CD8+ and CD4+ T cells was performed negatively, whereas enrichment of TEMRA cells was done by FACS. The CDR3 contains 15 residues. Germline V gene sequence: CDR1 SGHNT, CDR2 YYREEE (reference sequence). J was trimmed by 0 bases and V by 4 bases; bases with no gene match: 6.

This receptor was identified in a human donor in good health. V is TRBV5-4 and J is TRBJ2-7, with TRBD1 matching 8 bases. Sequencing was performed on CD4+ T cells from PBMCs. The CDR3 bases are TGTGCCAGCAGCAAGGGACAGGAGAGCTCCTACGAGCAGTACTTC. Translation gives CASSKGQESSYEQYF.